This is a list of T cell receptor beta chains from one sample in a study of human T cells and chemical hapten exposure. TCRdb reanalysed the RACE reads using MiXCR and keeps one entry per CDR3 protein. The sample has about 92,000 distinct CDR3 sequences; 8% to 10% are singletons. Sequencing was performed on whole blood, taken in connection with sensitization to the hapten diphenylcyclopropenone (DPC). The receptors shown here come from a woman in her forties with alopecia areata. Some clones in this sample may be carry-over from other donors' samples. CDR3s include the opening cysteine and the closing phenylalanine or tryptophan. The order of the fields is V gene, D gene, clone size, J gene, CDR3 DNA, CDR3 protein. The D gene is left open where the match is weak. Clone size is not always given. Where it is, it says once, few, many or a class for expanded clones.

V: TRBV24-1
D: TRBD1
size: many
J: TRBJ1-2
DNA: TGTGCCACCAGTGATTTGCGGGACAGGGACAGAGATGGCTACACCTTC
CDR3: CATSDLRDRDRDGYTF

V: TRBV7-9
D: .
size: .
J: TRBJ2-1
DNA: TGTGCCAGCAGCCCCGGGTGGGCGGGGCTAATAATCTTC
CDR3: CASSPGWAGLIIF

V: TRBV7-2
D: TRBD2
size: .
J: TRBJ2-5
DNA: TGTGCCAGCACCTCTAGCGGGGGGCCCCAAGAGACCCAGTACTTC
CDR3: CASTSSGGPQETQYF

V: TRBV6-1
D: .
size: .
J: TRBJ2-2
DNA: TGTGCCAGCAGCCGGGGGTTTTGGGGATCTGGATCCGGAGCGAACACCGGGGAGCTGTTTTTT
CDR3: CASSRGFWGSGSGANTGELFF

V: TRBV6-2/TRBV6-3
D: .
size: .
J: TRBJ1-2
DNA: TGTGCCAGCAGTTACTCGACAGAAATCTATGGCTACACCTTC
CDR3: CASSYSTEIYGYTF

V: TRBV20-1
D: TRBD2
size: .
J: TRBJ2-7
DNA: TGCAGTGCTCATCTAGCGGGAATCTCCTACGAGCAGTACTTC
CDR3: CSAHLAGISYEQYF

V: TRBV5-6
D: .
size: few
J: TRBJ2-7
DNA: TGTGCCAGCAGCCCCCGGGGAGCCTACGAGCAGTACTTC
CDR3: CASSPRGAYEQYF

V: TRBV30
D: .
size: many
J: TRBJ2-1
DNA: TGTGCCTGGAGTCATCCGAGTGAGCAGTTCTTC
CDR3: CAWSHPSEQFF

V: TRBV7-9
D: TRBD2
size: few
J: TRBJ2-1
DNA: TGTGCCAGCAGCTCGGGACTAGCGGGGGGGCCCGAGCAGTTCTTC
CDR3: CASSSGLAGGPEQFF

V: TRBV18
D: .
size: many
J: TRBJ1-2
DNA: TGTGCCAGCTCACGAGACAGCTATGGCTACACCTTC
CDR3: CASSRDSYGYTF

V: TRBV4-2
D: .
size: few
J: TRBJ2-7
DNA: TGTGCCAGCAGCCAAGAACTAACCTACGAGCAGTACTTC
CDR3: CASSQELTYEQYF

V: TRBV6-2/TRBV6-3
D: TRBD2
size: many
J: TRBJ2-2
DNA: TGTGCCAGCAGACCGACCGGCCGGACTAGCGGCGGGGAGCTGTTTTTT
CDR3: CASRPTGRTSGGELFF

V: TRBV7-6
D: .
size: few
J: TRBJ1-1
DNA: TGTGCCAGCAGCCCGGTGCCGAGCGTGGGAACTGAAGCTTTCTTT
CDR3: CASSPVPSVGTEAFF

V: TRBV7-9
D: .
size: .
J: TRBJ2-3
DNA: TGTGCCAGCAGCTCGGGTAGCACGACAGATACGCAGTATTTT
CDR3: CASSSGSTTDTQYF

V: TRBV6-2/TRBV6-3
D: .
size: .
J: TRBJ2-7
DNA: TGTGCCACCCAAGGGTACCGGACGGGGAACTACGAGCAGTACTTC
CDR3: CATQGYRTGNYEQYF

V: TRBV5-6
D: .
size: few
J: TRBJ2-1
DNA: TGTGCCAGCTATACGAACCGGAATGAGCAGTTCTTC
CDR3: CASYTNRNEQFF

V: TRBV18
D: .
size: few
J: TRBJ1-1
DNA: TGTGCCAGCTCACTTTCGGGCTCTCTTAACACTGAAGCTTTCTTT
CDR3: CASSLSGSLNTEAFF

V: TRBV6-2/TRBV6-3
D: TRBD1
size: .
J: TRBJ1-1
DNA: TGTGCCAGCAGTTTAACAGGGGTCGACACTGAAGCTTTCTTT
CDR3: CASSLTGVDTEAFF

V: TRBV20-1
D: TRBD2
size: many
J: TRBJ2-5
DNA: TGCAGTGCTACGCGACTAGCGGAAGAGACCCAGTACTTC
CDR3: CSATRLAEETQYF

V: TRBV6-6
D: .
size: .
J: TRBJ1-6
DNA: TGTGCCAGCACCCAGGGGAATCGTTCACCCCTCCACTTT
CDR3: CASTQGNRSPLHF